This T cell receptor beta chain was obtained from a study of beta chain features in type 1 diabetes. Reverse transcription of all isolated RNA meant that expressed TCRB transcripts were sequenced. Sequencing used immunoSEQ multiplex PCR; TCRdb keeps in-frame clones, though not all of them. Here the sample spans about 210,000 clones, roughly 11% being singletons. Broader study findings: Sampled from patients, naive, central memory and Treg TCRB repertoires appeared more similar than those sampled from healthy donors. All four CD4+ subsets of Type 1 diabetes patients contained TCRB CDR3s that were moderately but significantly shorter. Cells with high TCR expression could be over-represented when cDNA is sequenced.

This clone was recorded at least ten times. The antigen is unknown. The germline V gene has CDR1 MDHEN and CDR2 SYDVKM. The V gene lost 5 bases and the J gene lost 1 base, with 14 bases spanning the gap. This CDR3 is built from 15 residues. The chain is built from TRBV28 and TRBJ2-5; tentative D call: TRBD2 (6 bases). Sequencing was carried out using central memory CD4+ T cells from blood. The receptor comes from a man aged 18 to 30 in good health. The CDR3 nucleotides read TGTGCCAGCAGTCCACTCGGGGGACCCCAAGAGACCCAGTACTTC. Protein sequence: CASSPLGGPQETQYF.